The clone carrying this T cell receptor beta chain was observed many times. RNA transcripts were the template for amplifying TCR beta CDR3 regions. TCR CDR3 underwent first-round RT-PCR with the HTBI primer set. A single record per CDR3 protein comes from TCRdb applying MiXCR to the multiplex PCR reads. The sample shows about 400,000 distinct CDR3 sequences, about 15% of them seen only once. The data were obtained in a study of T cells in Graves' hyperthyroidism and ophthalmopathy. The length of the CDR3 is 17 residues. Germline CDR1 reads DFQATT; CDR2 reads SNEGSKA (reference sequence). With V trimmed by 0 bases and J by 1 base, 2 bases remained unmatched.

The TCR comes from a woman aged 18-35 years with Graves' hyperthyroidism. Specimen: blood. This chain joins TRBV20-1 and TRBJ2-1, with 14 bases fitting TRBD2. The CDR3 sequence is CSARDGTSGRSYNEQFF. CDR3 DNA sequence: TGCAGTGCTAGAGATGGGACTAGCGGGAGATCCTACAATGAGCAGTTCTTC.